What follows are 31 T cell receptor beta chains derived from one specimen sequenced in a study of Graves' ophthalmopathy and Graves' hyperthyroidism. Amplification from RNA transcripts yielded the TCR beta CDR3 regions. The authors performed first-round RT-PCR with HTBI primers and then a second-round multiplex PCR. MiXCR, applied by TCRdb to the multiplex PCR reads, yields one record per CDR3 protein. There are 200,000 to 250,000 distinct CDR3 sequences in the sample; approximately 42% occur only once, and less than 50% lies in the top ten. What was sequenced was peripheral blood. The receptor source for this set is an adult man with Graves' ophthalmopathy.

This clonotype was seen many times. The chain carries TRBV7-9 and TRBJ1-6; unclear D gene. The germline V gene encodes CDR1 SEHNR and CDR2 FQNEAQ (reference sequence). This CDR3 contains 14 residues. V lost 5 bases to trimming and J lost 8 bases, with 13 bases between them. The CDR3 reads CASSHAGGYSPLHF. CDR3 DNA sequence: TGTGCCAGCAGCCACGCTGGCGGCTATTCACCCCTCCACTTT.

The chain recombines TRBV5-8 with TRBJ1-1; unclear D gene. Germline V gene lookup returns CDR1 SGHTS and CDR2 YDEGEE. CDR3 length equals 13 residues. Trimming took 4 bases from V and 1 from J, leaving 8 bases between them. CDR3 in DNA: TGTGCCAGCAGCCCAAGACCGAACACTGAAGCTTTCTTT. It translates to CASSPRPNTEAFF.

The rearrangement joins TRBV6-5 to TRBJ1-3; 7 bases line up with TRBD1. Trimming took 2 bases from V and 4 from J; bases not matched to a gene: 5. CDR3 length equals 15 residues. Germline lookup yields CDR1 MNHEY and CDR2 SVGAGI. The CDR3 coding sequence is TGTGCCAGCAGTTACCAGGGGGGGTCGGGAAACACCATATATTTT. Its protein product is CASSYQGGSGNTIYF.

J is TRBJ1-5 and V is TRBV12-3 or TRBV12-4; D not certain. V dropped 3 bases and J dropped 3 bases, with 12 bases sitting between them. The CDR3 extends over 15 amino acids. The CDR3 sequence is CASSFAAGLNQPQHF. CDR3 sequence (DNA): TGTGCCAGCAGTTTTGCCGCAGGACTCAATCAGCCCCAGCATTTT.

This clonotype has ten or more counts. At one end, the junction sequence differs from germline, possibly due to a read error. This chain uses TRBV7-7 with TRBJ1-2; unclear D gene. Germline V gives CDR1 SSHAT, CDR2 FNYEAQ (reference sequence). The CDR3 covers 14 residues. In DNA, the CDR3 is TGTGCTAGCAGCTTAGCGGGTAATAACTATGGCTACACCTTC. Protein sequence: CASSLAGNNYGYTF.

This chain connects TRBV9 to TRBJ1-2; D perhaps matches TRBD1 (6 bases). Germline CDR1 is SGDLS and CDR2 is YYNGEE. Trimming removed 2 bases at V and 0 bases at J, with 14 bases between. This CDR3 has 16 residues. The CDR3, as DNA: TGTGCCAGCAGCGTGGCGGGGGCACTAGCTAACTATGGCTACACCTTC. This codes for CASSVAGALANYGYTF.

This clonotype has only a few counts. V and J are TRBV5-1 and TRBJ2-2; 10 positions match TRBD1. The CDR3 runs 14 residues. Germline V gives CDR1 SGHRS, CDR2 YFSETQ. Trimming took 3 bases from V and 6 from J; bases not matched to a gene: 2. The DNA for the CDR3 is TGCGCCAGCAGCTGGGACAGGGGAGCCGGGGAGCTGTTTTTT. Its protein is CASSWDRGAGELFF.

This sequence joins TRBV7-2 and TRBJ2-7, with TRBD2 matching 7 bases. This CDR3 is 18 amino acids long. The germline gives CDR1 SGHTA, CDR2 FQGNSA. Trimming removed 5 bases from V and 3 bases from J; junction bases left unmatched: 19. CDR3 nucleotides: TGTGCCAGCAGCCTAGATTGGTCGGGGGGAACCCGGCTCTACGAGCAGTACTTC. This translates into CASSLDWSGGTRLYEQYF.

J is TRBJ1-5 and V is TRBV4-1; D perhaps matches TRBD1 (5 bases). Per the germline V gene, CDR1 is MGHRA and CDR2 is YSYEKL. This CDR3 contains 16 residues. Trimming pared 4 bases from V and 7 bases from J, leaving 20 bases between. The DNA for the CDR3 is TGCGCCAGCAGCCTCTTACCCCAGGGAGAAGGGCAGCCCCAGCATTTT. Translated, it gives CASSLLPQGEGQPQHF.

The J gene is TRBJ1-2, the V gene TRBV6-5, with D unclear. Germline V gene lookup returns CDR1 MNHEY and CDR2 SVGAGI. V was clipped by 5 bases and J by 2 bases, with 15 bases between them. This CDR3 contains 15 residues. CDR3 in amino acids: CASSEANTQNYGYTF. The CDR3 DNA follows: TGTGCCAGCAGTGAAGCCAACACTCAGAACTATGGCTACACCTTC.

The rearrangement uses TRBV12-3 or TRBV12-4 and TRBJ2-5; D possibly matches TRBD1 or TRBD2 (5 bases each). Trimming took 4 bases from V and 5 from J, leaving 14 bases between them. The CDR3 covers 14 residues. CDR3 amino acids: CASSSRDPRETQYF. The CDR3 DNA reads as TGTGCCAGCAGTTCCCGGGACCCCAGGGAGACCCAGTACTTC.

The V gene is TRBV9, the J gene TRBJ1-2; no clear D. In germline, CDR1 is SGDLS, CDR2 YYNGEE. This CDR3 spans 14 amino acids. Trimming left V 4 bases short and J 4 bases short, with 14 bases between. CDR3 protein: CASSQDLSAYGYTF. The CDR3 DNA reads as TGTGCCAGCAGCCAAGATCTCTCAGCCTATGGCTACACCTTC.

For the CDR3, the DNA is TGTGCCAGCAGTTACTCCTGGGGCGGGAGTGAAAAACTGTTTTTT. Protein sequence: CASSYSWGGSEKLFF. The J gene is TRBJ1-4, the V gene TRBV12-3 or TRBV12-4; D possibly corresponds to TRBD1 (5 bases). Trimming pared 4 bases from V and 7 bases from J, leaving 16 bases between. The CDR3 is made up of 15 amino acids.

The chain carries TRBV2 and TRBJ1-5; D perhaps matches TRBD1 (6 bases). Trimming cost V 7 bases and J 10 bases, with 20 bases left between them. This CDR3 region has 14 residues. Germline V gene data show CDR1 as SNHLY and CDR2 as FYNNEI. Here the CDR3 DNA reads TGTGCCAGCACCGAGGGGGGGTGGCTTGATCCCCAGCATTTT. This codes for CASTEGGWLDPQHF.

On this clonotype itself: The conserved phenylalanine or tryptophan normally closing the CDR3 is absent here, so this likely arose from a read error. The chain links TRBV2 to TRBJ2-7; 9 bases align to TRBD2. In germline, CDR1 is SNHLY, CDR2 FYNNEI. V lost 6 bases, J lost 3 bases, and 6 bases stayed unmatched. The CDR3 has 14 residues. CDR3 coding DNA: TGTGCCAGCAGGGAGCGGGGGGCGTACTACGAGCAGTACCTC. Its protein product is CASRERGAYYEQYL.

The V call is TRBV6-1, the J call TRBJ2-7, with D unclear. The CDR3 extends over 13 amino acids. Per the germline V gene, CDR1 is MNHNS and CDR2 is SASEGT. Trimming pared 2 bases from V and 2 bases from J, leaving 7 bases between. The CDR3 here is CASSERSAYEQYF. The CDR3 DNA reads TGTGCCAGCAGTGAAAGGTCAGCCTACGAGCAGTACTTC.

The gene calls are TRBV20-1 and TRBJ2-7; perhaps TRBD2 as D (6 bases). Between the trimmed V and J ends, which lost 0 bases and 1 base, there was a span of 13 bases. The germline V gene has CDR1 DFQATT and CDR2 SNEGSKA (reference sequence). This CDR3 comprises 15 residues. CDR3 coding DNA: TGCAGTGCTAGAGATACACGGGAGTCTTCCTACGAGCAGTACTTC. Protein product: CSARDTRESSYEQYF.

There are a few counts of this clonotype. This rearrangement joins TRBV9 to TRBJ1-1; D remains unclear. The CDR3 extends over 14 amino acids. Between the trimmed V and J ends, which lost 4 bases and 3 bases, there was a span of 13 bases. In germline, CDR1 is SGDLS, CDR2 YYNGEE. CDR3: CASSPGGRDTEAFF. CDR3 coding DNA: TGTGCCAGCAGCCCCGGCGGAAGGGACACTGAAGCTTTCTTT.

The CDR3 sequence is CSARVAGGRSDSPLHF. DNA for the CDR3: TGCAGTGCTAGAGTGGCGGGGGGGCGCTCGGATTCACCCCTCCACTTT. The chain uses TRBV20-1 and TRBJ1-6, with D tentatively TRBD1 (6 bases). Between the trimmed V and J ends, which lost 1 base and 8 bases, there was a span of 18 bases. The germline CDR1 and CDR2 sequences are DFQATT and SNEGSKA (reference sequence). The CDR3 is 16 residues long.

The gene calls are TRBV7-2 and TRBJ2-7, with D possibly matching TRBD1 (5 bases). The DNA end is more similar to TRBJ2-1, so the J call may be wrong. Germline V gene lookup returns CDR1 SGHTA and CDR2 FQGNSA. There are 14 residues in the CDR3. The CDR3 coding sequence is TGTGCCAGCAGCTATGGGGCTAGGGGCGATGAGCAGTTCTTC. Translation gives CASSYGARGDEQFF.

The chain carries TRBV2 and TRBJ1-5; D not resolved. The germline gives CDR1 SNHLY, CDR2 FYNNEI. With 5 bases removed from V and 4 bases from J, the gap between germline ends came to 18 bases. The CDR3 is 16 residues long. In nucleotides, the CDR3 is TGTGCCAGCAGTTTATCGGGCGTAGGGTTTAATCAGCCCCAGCATTTT. As protein: CASSLSGVGFNQPQHF. The full variable domain, rest sourced from reference TRBV2 and TRBJ1-5, is EPEVTQTPSHQVTQMGQEVILRCVPISNHLYFYWYRQILGQKVEFLVSFYNNEISEKSEIFDDQFSVERPDGSNFTLKIRSTKLEDSAMYFCASSLSGVGFNQPQHFGDGTRLSIL.

The rearrangement joins TRBV24-1 to TRBJ2-1, with D possibly matching TRBD1 (6 bases). CDR1 is KGHDR, CDR2 SFDVKD, per germline. Trimming shortened V by 6 bases and J by 5 bases, and 22 bases separated the two germline ends. The CDR3 consists of 17 residues. CDR3 bases: TGTGCCACCAGTAACTTCCCGGACAGCCCCGAAAACAATGAGCAGTTCTTC. It is translated as CATSNFPDSPENNEQFF.

This chain uses TRBV7-9 with TRBJ2-7, with a possible D match to TRBD2 (5 bases). The V end was cut by 5 bases, the J end by 0 bases, with 17 bases between. The length of the CDR3 is 16 residues. Germline V CDR1 and CDR2: SEHNR, FQNEAQ (reference sequence). This chain's CDR3 is CASSPIKTIRSYEQYF. The CDR3 bases are TGTGCCAGCAGCCCGATAAAGACTATCCGCTCCTACGAGCAGTACTTC.

The chain joins TRBV7-9 to TRBJ2-2; D ambiguous. The CDR3 loop spans 15 amino acids. Trimming took 5 bases from V and 5 from J, leaving 15 bases between them. The germline V gene encodes CDR1 SEHNR and CDR2 FQNEAQ (reference sequence). The CDR3 nucleotides read TGTGCCAGCAGCCCCCATGCAGACAATACCGGGGAGCTGTTTTTT. Protein product: CASSPHADNTGELFF.

This clonotype appeared many times. V and J are TRBV20-1 and TRBJ1-2; no firm D call. CDR1 DFQATT and CDR2 SNEGSKA come from the germline V gene (reference sequence). This CDR3 has 14 amino acids. V was pared by 3 bases and J by 5 bases, with 16 bases between. CDR3 in amino acids: CSASGGLERYGYTF. The CDR3 nucleotides are TGCAGTGCTAGTGGCGGTTTGGAACGATATGGCTACACCTTC.

This clonotype showed up just a few times. The rearrangement links TRBV20-1 to TRBJ2-7; D may match TRBD1 or TRBD2 (5 bases each). Trimming took 3 bases from V and 0 from J, leaving 15 bases between them. CDR1 is DFQATT, CDR2 SNEGSKA, per germline (reference sequence). The CDR3 consists of 15 residues. The CDR3 spells CSARWHRDDSYEQYF. CDR3 sequence (DNA): TGCAGTGCTAGGTGGCACCGGGACGACTCCTACGAGCAGTACTTC.

The chain couples TRBV5-6 to TRBJ1-2; D remains ambiguous. Trimming removed 4 bases at V and 4 bases at J, with 14 bases between. The CDR3 extends over 14 amino acids. Germline values: CDR1 SGHDT, CDR2 YYEEEE. The CDR3 reads CASSVDLGPYGYTF. CDR3 nucleotide sequence: TGTGCCAGCAGCGTAGATCTGGGCCCCTATGGCTACACCTTC.

The gene calls are TRBV10-3 and TRBJ1-3, with TRBD1 identical over 7 bases. From germline, CDR1 is ENHRY and CDR2 SYGVKD. V gave up 8 bases and J gave up 2 bases; unmatched junction bases: 6. The CDR3 totals 14 residues. CDR3 nucleotides: TGTGCCATCCGCAGGGGGGTGACTGGAAACACCATATATTTT. Translating it yields CAIRRGVTGNTIYF.

This clonotype was recorded many times. The CDR3 DNA is TGTGCCAGCAGCTTAGTCGCGGGGGGCCCCAATGAGCAGTTCTTC. Its translation is CASSLVAGGPNEQFF. The rearrangement joins TRBV7-2 to TRBJ2-1, with TRBD2 matching 8 bases. V trimming: 1 base; J trimming: 6 bases; junction bases outside the gene matches: 5. This CDR3 contains 15 residues. Germline-derived CDR1 and CDR2 are SGHTA and FQGNSA.

V gene TRBV7-2 combines with J gene TRBJ1-2; D might be TRBD1 (5 bases). The CDR3 spans 13 residues. Germline assignment: CDR1 SGHTA and CDR2 FQGNSA. Trimming pared 6 bases from V and 4 bases from J, leaving 12 bases between. The CDR3: CASSPRGTYGYTF. DNA for the CDR3: TGTGCCAGCAGTCCAAGGGGTACCTATGGCTACACCTTC.

This clonotype appeared a few times. The V call is TRBV7-3, the J call TRBJ1-2; the D is unclear. The germline V and J ends were trimmed by 1 base and 0 bases, with 9 bases remaining between them. Per the germline V gene, CDR1 is SGHTA and CDR2 is FQGTGA. The length of the CDR3 is 15 residues. In DNA form, the CDR3 reads TGTGCCAGCAGCTTAATAGCTAACTCTAACTATGGCTACACCTTC. The encoded protein is CASSLIANSNYGYTF. Filled out from reference TRBV7-3 and TRBJ1-2, the complete variable domain reads GAGVSQTPSNKVTEKGKYVELRCDPISGHTALYWYRQSLGQGPEFLIYFQGTGAADDSGLPNDRFFAVRPEGSVSTLKIQRTERGDSAVYLCASSLIANSNYGYTFGSGTRLTVV.